This TCR beta chain was identified during a study of cytomegalovirus exposure and HLA in healthy donors. General study findings and limits: Some V segments, including TRBV6-2 and TRBV6-3, were excluded as indistinguishable.

Germline CDR1 is SQVTM and CDR2 is ANQGSEA. This CDR3 is 14 amino acids long. V was clipped by 1 base and J by 2 bases, with 10 bases between them. This clone was picked up a small number of times. Its antigen is unknown. A multiplex PCR was run with 60 Vbeta primers and 13 Jbeta primers. Clones were sequenced by immunoSEQ multiplex PCR, and TCRdb holds only the in-frame ones, with some missing. The sample includes fewer than 150,000 clones, approximately 73% of them seen just once. The sequence derives from a human donor in good health. Sample: PBMCs. V gene TRBV29-1 combines with J gene TRBJ2-3; D gene uncertain. CDR3 bases: TGCAGCGTTGAAGGCCTTGAGGCCACAGATACGCAGTATTTT. Amino acids: CSVEGLEATDTQYF.